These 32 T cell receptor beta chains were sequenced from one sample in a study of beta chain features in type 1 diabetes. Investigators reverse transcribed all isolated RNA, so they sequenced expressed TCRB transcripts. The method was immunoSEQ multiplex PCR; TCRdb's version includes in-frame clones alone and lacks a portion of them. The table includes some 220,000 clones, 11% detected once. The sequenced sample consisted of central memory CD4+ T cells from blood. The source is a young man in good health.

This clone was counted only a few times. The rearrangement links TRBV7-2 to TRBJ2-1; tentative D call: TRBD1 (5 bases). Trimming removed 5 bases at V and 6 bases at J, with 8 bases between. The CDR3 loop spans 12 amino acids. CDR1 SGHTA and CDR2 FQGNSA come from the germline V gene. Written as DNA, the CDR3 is TGTGCCAGCAGCCCGACAGCCAATGAGCAGTTCTTC. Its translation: CASSPTANEQFF.

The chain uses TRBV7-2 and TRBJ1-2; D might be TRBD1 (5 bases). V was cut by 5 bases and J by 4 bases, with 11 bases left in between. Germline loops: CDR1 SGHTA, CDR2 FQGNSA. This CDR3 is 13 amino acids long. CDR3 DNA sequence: TGTGCCAGCAGCGAGCAGGGATCCTATGGCTACACCTTC. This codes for CASSEQGSYGYTF.

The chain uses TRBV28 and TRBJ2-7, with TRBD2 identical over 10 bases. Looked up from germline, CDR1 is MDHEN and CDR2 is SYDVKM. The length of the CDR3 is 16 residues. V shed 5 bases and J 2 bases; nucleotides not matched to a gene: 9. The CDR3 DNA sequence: TGTGCCAGCAGTGCCCCGGGACTAGCGACGGCCTACGAGCAGTACTTC. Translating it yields CASSAPGLATAYEQYF.

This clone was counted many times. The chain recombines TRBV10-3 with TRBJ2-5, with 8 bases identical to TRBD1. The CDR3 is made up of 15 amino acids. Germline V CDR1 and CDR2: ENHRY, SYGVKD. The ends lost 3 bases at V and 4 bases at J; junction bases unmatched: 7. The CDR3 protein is CAISDGQGHTETQYF. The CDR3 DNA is TGTGCCATCAGTGACGGACAGGGACACACAGAGACCCAGTACTTC.

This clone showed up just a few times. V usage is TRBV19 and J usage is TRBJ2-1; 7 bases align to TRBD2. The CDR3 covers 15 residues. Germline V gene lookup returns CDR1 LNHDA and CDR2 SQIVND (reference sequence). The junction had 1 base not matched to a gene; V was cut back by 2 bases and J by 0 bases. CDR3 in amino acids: CASSISGDSYNEQFF. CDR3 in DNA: TGTGCCAGTAGTATAAGCGGGGACTCCTACAATGAGCAGTTCTTC.

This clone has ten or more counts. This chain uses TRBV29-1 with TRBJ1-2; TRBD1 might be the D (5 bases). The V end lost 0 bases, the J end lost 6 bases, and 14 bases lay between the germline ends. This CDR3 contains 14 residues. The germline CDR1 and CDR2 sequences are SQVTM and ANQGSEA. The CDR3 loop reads CSVEDGREADGYTF. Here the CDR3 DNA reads TGCAGCGTTGAAGATGGCAGGGAAGCGGATGGCTACACCTTC.

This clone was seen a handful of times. The CDR3 sequence is CASTLGNQETQYF. The DNA for the CDR3 is TGTGCCAGCACCCTCGGGAACCAAGAGACCCAGTACTTC. J is TRBJ2-5 and V is TRBV5-4, with D possibly TRBD2 on 5 matching bases. V lost 6 bases, J lost 0 bases, and 9 bases lay in between. CDR1 is SGHNT, CDR2 YYREEE, per germline (reference sequence). The CDR3 is made up of 13 amino acids.

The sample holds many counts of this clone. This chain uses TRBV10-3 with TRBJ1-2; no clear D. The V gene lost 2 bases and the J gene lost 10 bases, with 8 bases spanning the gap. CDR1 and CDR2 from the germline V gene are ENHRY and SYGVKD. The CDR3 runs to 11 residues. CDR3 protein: CAISEAGTYTF. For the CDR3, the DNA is TGTGCCATCAGTGAGGCGGGTACCTACACCTTC.

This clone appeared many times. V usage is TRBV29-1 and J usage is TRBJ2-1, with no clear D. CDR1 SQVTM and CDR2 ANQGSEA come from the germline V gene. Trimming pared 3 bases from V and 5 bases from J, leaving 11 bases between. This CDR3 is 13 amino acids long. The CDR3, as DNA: TGCAGCGTTGACCATCCACTTAACAATGAGCAGTTCTTC. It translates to CSVDHPLNNEQFF.

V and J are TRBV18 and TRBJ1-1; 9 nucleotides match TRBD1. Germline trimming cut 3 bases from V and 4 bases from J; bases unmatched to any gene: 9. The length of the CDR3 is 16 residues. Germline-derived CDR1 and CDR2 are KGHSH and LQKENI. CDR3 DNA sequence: TGTGCCAGCTCACCGGGACAGGGATGGGGTAGCACTGAAGCTTTCTTT. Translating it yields CASSPGQGWGSTEAFF.

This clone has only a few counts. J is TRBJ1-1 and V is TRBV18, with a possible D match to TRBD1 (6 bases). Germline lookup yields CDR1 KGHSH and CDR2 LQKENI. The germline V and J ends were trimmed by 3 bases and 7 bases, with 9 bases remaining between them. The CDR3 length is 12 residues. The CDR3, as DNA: TGTGCCAGCTCACCCCTGGACAGTGAAGCTTTCTTT. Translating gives CASSPLDSEAFF. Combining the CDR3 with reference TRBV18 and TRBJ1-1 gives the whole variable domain NAGVMQNPRHLVRRRGQEARLRCSPMKGHSHVYWYRQLPEEGLKFMVYLQKENIIDESGMPKERFSAEFPKEGPSILRIQQVVRGDSAAYFCASSPLDSEAFFGQGTRLTVV.

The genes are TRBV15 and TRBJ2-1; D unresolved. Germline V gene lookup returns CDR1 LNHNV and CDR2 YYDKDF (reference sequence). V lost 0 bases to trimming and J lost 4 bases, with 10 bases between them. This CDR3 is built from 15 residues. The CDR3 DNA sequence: TGTGCCACCAGCAGAGAGCCAGGAATATACAATGAGCAGTTCTTC. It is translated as CATSREPGIYNEQFF.

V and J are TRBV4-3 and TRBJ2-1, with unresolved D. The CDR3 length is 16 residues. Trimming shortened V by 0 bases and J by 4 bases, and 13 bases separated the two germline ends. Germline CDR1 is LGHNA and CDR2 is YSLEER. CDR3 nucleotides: TGCGCCAGCAGCCAAGATAGCCCGTCAAATTACAATGAGCAGTTCTTC. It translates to CASSQDSPSNYNEQFF.

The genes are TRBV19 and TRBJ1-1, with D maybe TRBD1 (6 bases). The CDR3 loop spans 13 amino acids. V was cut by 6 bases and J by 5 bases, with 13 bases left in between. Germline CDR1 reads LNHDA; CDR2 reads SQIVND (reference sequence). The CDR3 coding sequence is TGTGCCAGTAGGAACAGGGATTGGACTGAAGCTTTCTTT. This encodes CASRNRDWTEAFF.

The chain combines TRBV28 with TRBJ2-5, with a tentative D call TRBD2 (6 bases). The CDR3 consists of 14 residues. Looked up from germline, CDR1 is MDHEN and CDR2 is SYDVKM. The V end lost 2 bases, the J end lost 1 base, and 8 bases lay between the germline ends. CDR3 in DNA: TGTGCCAGCAGTTTAATAGCGGTCCAAGAGACCCAGTACTTC. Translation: CASSLIAVQETQYF.

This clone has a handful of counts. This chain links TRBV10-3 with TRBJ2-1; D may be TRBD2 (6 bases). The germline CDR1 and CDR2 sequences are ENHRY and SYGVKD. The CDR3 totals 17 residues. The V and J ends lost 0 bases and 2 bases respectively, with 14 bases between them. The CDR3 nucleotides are TGTGCCATCAGTGAGTCGTGGCCAGGAGGGACCTACAATGAGCAGTTCTTC. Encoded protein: CAISESWPGGTYNEQFF.

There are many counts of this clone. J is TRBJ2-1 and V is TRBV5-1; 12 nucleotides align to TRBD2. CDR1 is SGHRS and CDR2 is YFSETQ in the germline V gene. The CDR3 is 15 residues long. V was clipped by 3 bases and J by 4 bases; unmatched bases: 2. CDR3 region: CASSSGLAGYNEQFF. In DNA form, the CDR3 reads TGCGCCAGCAGCTCAGGACTAGCGGGATACAATGAGCAGTTCTTC.

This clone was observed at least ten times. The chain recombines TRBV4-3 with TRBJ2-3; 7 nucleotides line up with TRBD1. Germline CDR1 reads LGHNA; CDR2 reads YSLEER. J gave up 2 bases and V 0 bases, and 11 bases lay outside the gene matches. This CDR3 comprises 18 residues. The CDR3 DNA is TGCGCCAGCAGCCAAGATGCCCCGGGACAGCAACTCACAGATACGCAGTATTTT. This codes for CASSQDAPGQQLTDTQYF.

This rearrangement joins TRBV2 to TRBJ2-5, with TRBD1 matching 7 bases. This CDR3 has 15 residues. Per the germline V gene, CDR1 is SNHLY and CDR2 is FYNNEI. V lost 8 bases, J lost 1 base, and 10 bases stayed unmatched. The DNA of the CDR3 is TGTGCCAGCTCCCCCCAGGGACAGATCCAAGAGACCCAGTACTTC. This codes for CASSPQGQIQETQYF.

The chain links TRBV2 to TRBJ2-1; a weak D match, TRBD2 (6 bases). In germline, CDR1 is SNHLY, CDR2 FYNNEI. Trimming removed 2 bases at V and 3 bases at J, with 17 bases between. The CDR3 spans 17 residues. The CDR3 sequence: CASSERNTGLLYNEQFF. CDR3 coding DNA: TGTGCCAGCAGTGAAAGAAACACGGGACTGCTCTACAATGAGCAGTTCTTC.

CDR3 sequence reads: CASSEARGTYNEQFF. The CDR3 DNA sequence: TGCGCCAGCAGTGAGGCCAGGGGAACCTACAATGAGCAGTTCTTC. This sequence joins TRBV10-1 and TRBJ2-1; D is possibly TRBD1 (6 bases). CDR3 length: 15 amino acids. Trimming stripped 2 bases from V and 2 bases from J, with 10 bases between. From germline, CDR1 is WNHNN and CDR2 SYGVQD (reference sequence).

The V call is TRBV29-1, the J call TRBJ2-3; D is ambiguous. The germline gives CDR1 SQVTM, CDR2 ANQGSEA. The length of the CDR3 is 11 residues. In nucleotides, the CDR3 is TGCCCGGGTTCAGTAGGAGATACGCAGTATTTT. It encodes CPGSVGDTQYF.

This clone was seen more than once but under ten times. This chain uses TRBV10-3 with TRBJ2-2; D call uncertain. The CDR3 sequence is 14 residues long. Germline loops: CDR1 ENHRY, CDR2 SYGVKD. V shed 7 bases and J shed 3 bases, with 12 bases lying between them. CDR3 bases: TGTGCCATCACCCCCCGGCCGGACACCGGGGAGCTGTTTTTT. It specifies CAITPRPDTGELFF.

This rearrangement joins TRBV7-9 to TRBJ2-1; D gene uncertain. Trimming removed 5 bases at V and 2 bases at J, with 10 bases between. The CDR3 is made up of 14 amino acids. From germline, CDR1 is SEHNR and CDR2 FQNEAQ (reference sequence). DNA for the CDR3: TGTGCCAGCAGCCTCGTTCGCACCTACAATGAGCAGTTCTTC. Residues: CASSLVRTYNEQFF.

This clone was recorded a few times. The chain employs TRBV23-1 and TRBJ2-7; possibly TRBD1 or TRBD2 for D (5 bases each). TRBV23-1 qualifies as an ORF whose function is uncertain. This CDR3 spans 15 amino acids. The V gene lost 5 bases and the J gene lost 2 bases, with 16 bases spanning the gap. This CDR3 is CASSYRDGKTYEQYF. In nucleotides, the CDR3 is TGCGCCAGCAGTTACCGGGACGGGAAGACCTACGAGCAGTACTTC.

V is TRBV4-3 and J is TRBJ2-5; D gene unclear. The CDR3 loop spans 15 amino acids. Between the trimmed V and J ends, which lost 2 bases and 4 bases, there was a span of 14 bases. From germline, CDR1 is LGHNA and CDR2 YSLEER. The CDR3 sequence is CASSQQPGQGETQYF. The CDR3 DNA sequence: TGCGCCAGCAGCCAACAACCGGGCCAAGGAGAGACCCAGTACTTC.

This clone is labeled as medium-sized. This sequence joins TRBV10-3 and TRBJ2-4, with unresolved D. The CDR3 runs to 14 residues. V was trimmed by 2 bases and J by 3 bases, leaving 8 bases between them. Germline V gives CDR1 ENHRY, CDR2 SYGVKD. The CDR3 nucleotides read TGTGCCATCAGTGAGCCCGAAGGCAAAAACATTCAGTACTTC. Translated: CAISEPEGKNIQYF.

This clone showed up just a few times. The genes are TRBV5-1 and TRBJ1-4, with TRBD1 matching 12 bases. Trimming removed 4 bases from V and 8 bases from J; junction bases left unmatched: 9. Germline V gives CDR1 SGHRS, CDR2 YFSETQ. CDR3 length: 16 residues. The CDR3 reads CASSPPSGTGGEKLFF. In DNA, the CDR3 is TGCGCCAGCAGCCCACCGTCCGGGACAGGGGGCGAAAAACTGTTTTTT.

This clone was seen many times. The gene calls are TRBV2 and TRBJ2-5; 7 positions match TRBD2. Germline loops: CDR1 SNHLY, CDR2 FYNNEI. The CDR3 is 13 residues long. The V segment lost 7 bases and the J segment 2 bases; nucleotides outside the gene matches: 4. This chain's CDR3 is CASTGTTQETQYF. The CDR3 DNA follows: TGTGCCAGCACCGGGACTACTCAAGAGACCCAGTACTTC.

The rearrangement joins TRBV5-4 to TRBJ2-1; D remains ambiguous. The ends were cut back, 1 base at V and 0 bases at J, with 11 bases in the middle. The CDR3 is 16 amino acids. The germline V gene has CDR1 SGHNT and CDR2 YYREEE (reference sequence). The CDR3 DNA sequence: TGTGCCAGCAGCTTGTCTTCCAGGAGCTCCTACAATGAGCAGTTCTTC. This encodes CASSLSSRSSYNEQFF.

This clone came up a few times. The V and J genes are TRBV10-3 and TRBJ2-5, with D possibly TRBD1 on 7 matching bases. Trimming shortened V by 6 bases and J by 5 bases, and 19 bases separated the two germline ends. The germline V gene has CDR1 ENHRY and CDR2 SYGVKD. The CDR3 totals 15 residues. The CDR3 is CAIREGQTEGETQYF. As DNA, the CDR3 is TGTGCCATCAGGGAGGGACAGACCGAAGGGGAGACCCAGTACTTC.

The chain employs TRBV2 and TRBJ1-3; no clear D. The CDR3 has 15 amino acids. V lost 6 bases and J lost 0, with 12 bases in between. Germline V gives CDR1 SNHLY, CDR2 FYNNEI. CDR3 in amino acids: CASSKQSRSGNTIYF. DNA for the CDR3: TGTGCCAGCAGCAAACAGAGTCGCTCTGGAAACACCATATATTTT.